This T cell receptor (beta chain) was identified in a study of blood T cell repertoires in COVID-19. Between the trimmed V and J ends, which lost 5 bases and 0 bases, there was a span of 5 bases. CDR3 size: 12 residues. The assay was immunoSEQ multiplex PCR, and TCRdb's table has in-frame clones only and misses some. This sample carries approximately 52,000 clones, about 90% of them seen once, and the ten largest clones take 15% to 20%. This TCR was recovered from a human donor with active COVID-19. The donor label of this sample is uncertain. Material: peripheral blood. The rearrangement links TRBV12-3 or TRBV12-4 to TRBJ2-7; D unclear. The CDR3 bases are TGTGCCAGCAGTCGTTTCTCCTACGAGCAGTACTTC. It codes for CASSRFSYEQYF.